This record covers a single T cell receptor beta chain. This clone was recorded a few times. The antigen it recognizes is unknown. No per-base quality is available; no much larger clone lies one base away. This entry is derived from a study of regulatory dendritic cells for organ transplantation (dated by TCRdb to 2017 to 2019). In the study overall: To make regulatory dendritic cells, monocytes were cultured with vitamin D3 on days 0 and 4 and with IL-10 on day 4. On day 6, LPS was added to the DC cultures to test how the DCs responded to a strong maturation-inducing agent. Sorted naive and memory CD4+ and CD8+ T cells had their TCRbeta repertoires sequenced both before and after allostimulation with either regulatory or mature dendritic cells. Beyond this particular receptor, the publication reports: Naive CD4+ and CD8+ T cells showed highly diverse repertoires, whereas memory cells were less diverse and memory CD8+ cells were the most oligoclonal. Only a couple of subjects were sequenced, and considerable between-individual heterogeneity in the alloreactive memory CD8+ T cell pool was noted by the authors. In both subjects, allostimulation led to expansion of memory CD8+ clones, although regulatory dendritic cells appeared to cause more limited expansion than mature dendritic cells did. Of the resting subsets, the one holding the most alloreactive TCR clonotypes was memory CD8+ T cells.

A multiplexed two-step PCR with Vbeta-specific forward primers and Jbeta-specific reverse primers was used to amplify the TCRbeta CDR3 regions. TCRbeta libraries were sequenced on an Illumina instrument through the immunoSEQ service. The study's processing was this. IMGT annotation was used to assign V, D and J genes, and synthetic CDR3 analogues were used to correct the counts for multiplex PCR bias. In the immunoSEQ Analyzer, repertoire clonality was calculated as one minus normalized Shannon entropy. Clonal expansion was defined by Fisher's exact test with Benjamini-Hochberg false discovery rate control, using two-tailed P<0.01. The table comes from immuneACCESS by way of TCRdb, which keeps in-frame sequences with V and J called. Part of the clones is missing from these tables; in studies checked, under half for an unresolved V gene and the rest for unknown reasons. That table is the source of V, J and clone size, and D and trimming were worked out from the DNA. Present in this sample are tens of thousands of clones, over 75% of which were seen just once. The ten largest clones capture over 0.25% of the sample.

Between the V and J ends, shortened by 1 base and 3 bases respectively, the junction contains 10 bases. The germline V gene (reference sequence) gives CDR1 as SEHNR and CDR2 as FQNEAQ. Reading from cysteine to phenylalanine, the CDR3 counts 15 amino acids. Only the CDR3 part of the read is kept: 45 bases, read in frame from the first base. Sorted T cell subsets were CFSE-labeled and co-cultured for five to six days with allogeneic regulatory or mature dendritic cells at a 1:10 DC:T ratio. Naive T cells were sorted as CD45RA+ and memory T cells as CD45RO+ CD4+ or CD8+ cells by FACS. A couple of healthy control subjects provided the T cells used for TCR sequencing. Genomic DNA was extracted with the Qiagen DNeasy Blood & Tissue Kit.

The sample taken for sequencing was naive CD4+ T cells from blood cultured with dendritic cells. Reading the label with the study, this specimen's cell subset or site is: CD45RA+ naive T cells. This sequence uses TRBV7-9 and TRBJ1-3, with the D gene not confidently named. This clonotype originated in a human donor in good health. The DNA reads TGTGCCAGCAGCTTAGTAGGGCAGTTTGGAAACACCATATATTTT. This yields the protein CASSLVGQFGNTIYF. Joined to the reference TRBV7-9 and TRBJ1-3 proteins, this CDR3 gives the full variable domain: DTGVSQNPRHKITKRGQNVTFRCDPISEHNRLYWYRQTLGQGPEFLTYFQNEAQLEKSRLLSDRFSAERPKGSFSTLEIQRTEQGDSAMYLCASSLVGQFGNTIYFGEGSWLTVV.